The following is a T cell receptor beta chain sequence with its context. This sample stems from a study of blood T cell repertoires in COVID-19. About the study: Samples of COVID-19 (acute and convalescent) were obtained from the United States, Italy and Spain. T cells, B-cell-depleted T cells, or PBMCs provided the cDNA or gDNA that served as material.

CDR1 and CDR2 (germline): LGHDT, YNNKEL (reference sequence). V lost 4 bases to trimming and J lost 4 bases; unmatched junction nucleotides: 8. The CDR3 runs to 15 residues. In the original workflow: By means of reference gene primer amplification, nucleated cell counts were estimated. Sequencing was performed with immunoSEQ multiplex PCR; in TCRdb, only in-frame clones are kept and a portion is missing. V and J calls and clone size are as listed in that table; D and trimming were resolved from the DNA. The repertoire holds roughly 190,000 clones, with around 81% as singletons. Patients in Seattle were enrolled during active infection, then followed longitudinally.

The V and J genes are TRBV3-1 (or the pseudogene TRBV3-2) and TRBJ2-5, with 8 bases identical to TRBD2. The sequence was obtained from a woman in her thirties or forties with COVID-19, enrolled during active disease. Sequenced: peripheral blood. The chain's CDR3 is CASSPGVAGLETQYF. The CDR3 nucleotides are TGTGCCAGCAGCCCCGGGGTAGCGGGACTAGAGACCCAGTACTTC.